This T cell receptor beta chain is drawn from a study of metastatic and nonmetastatic thyroid tumors. Across the study: Blood and tumor or nodule tissue repertoires from malignant and benign thyroid patients were compared. Regarding the study as a whole: Benign nodules reportedly had significantly lower TCR beta diversity than malignant thyroid tumors in blood and tumor.

In the original analysis: The study's classifier, a distant-metastasis tool for papillary thyroid cancer, was built using CDR3 differences across clinicopathological groups. With MiXCR, TCRdb called clones anew from the PCR reads. These V and J calls derive from TCRdb rather than the authors' analysis. Of fewer than 35,000 clones in the sample, over 15% were seen once. This clone came up many times. Its antigen is as yet unknown. Patients were all untreated before their thyroid surgery. Germline CDR1 and CDR2: DFQATT and SNEGSKA (reference sequence). The CDR3 runs 15 residues. The V segment lost 5 bases and the J segment 7 bases; nucleotides outside the gene matches: 11.

Source material: blood. This TCR came from a male donor with papillary thyroid cancer or a benign thyroid nodule (not recorded which). Some clones in this sample may be carry-over from other donors' samples. The gene calls are TRBV20-1 and TRBJ1-6, with 7 bases that match TRBD1. The CDR3 sequence is CSAQRPRQGNSPLHF. The CDR3 nucleotides read TGCAGTGCTCAAAGGCCCCGACAGGGCAATTCACCCCTCCACTTT.